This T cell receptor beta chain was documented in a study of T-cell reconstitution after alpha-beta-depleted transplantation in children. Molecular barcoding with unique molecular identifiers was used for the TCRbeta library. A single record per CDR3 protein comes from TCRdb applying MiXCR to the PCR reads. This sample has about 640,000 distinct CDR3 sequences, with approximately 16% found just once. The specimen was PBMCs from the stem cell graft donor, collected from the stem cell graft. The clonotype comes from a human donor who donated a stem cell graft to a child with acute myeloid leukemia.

Written as DNA, the CDR3 is TGCAGCGTTGAAGAACAGGGATCTGAAGCTTTCTTT. Translated: CSVEEQGSEAFF. The chain carries TRBV29-1 and TRBJ1-1; tentatively, D is TRBD1 (6 bases). The CDR3 is 12 amino acids. The V end was cut by 0 bases, the J end by 6 bases, with 8 bases between. Per germline, CDR1 SQVTM and CDR2 ANQGSEA.